What follows are 29 T cell receptor beta chains derived from one specimen sequenced in a study of vaccination and CD4 T cells after COVID-19. Cultured CD4+ T-cell DNA underwent Oncomine TCR Beta short-read sequencing. TCRdb recomputed calls from the PCR reads with MiXCR, one row per CDR3 protein. The sample records about 17,000 distinct CDR3 sequences, more than 50% being singletons. The antigens these receptors bind are not known. The treatment is: 10-day PBMC culture with coronavirus spike peptide pools or control peptides (ViraFEST assay). The specimen was CD4+ T cells from blood, cultured in vitro. The receptor source for this set is a human donor who had recovered from COVID-19.

The chain combines TRBV15 with TRBJ2-2, with 7 positions matching TRBD1. CDR1 LNHNV and CDR2 YYDKDF come from the germline V gene (reference sequence). The CDR3 has 16 residues. With V trimmed by 3 bases and J by 3 bases, 7 bases remained unmatched. The CDR3 spells CATSRAPDRYTGELFF. As DNA, the CDR3 is TGTGCCACCAGCAGGGCTCCGGACAGGTACACCGGGGAGCTGTTTTTT.

This sequence joins TRBV7-2 and TRBJ2-3, with 8 bases matching TRBD1. The CDR3 is made up of 13 amino acids. Germline values: CDR1 SGHTA, CDR2 FQGNSA. J gave up 5 bases and V 8 bases, and 6 bases lay outside the gene matches. The CDR3 sequence: CASRQTGVDTQYF. CDR3 DNA sequence: TGTGCCAGCCGACAGACAGGGGTAGATACGCAGTATTTT.

The V call is TRBV2, the J call TRBJ2-1; D remains ambiguous. CDR1 SNHLY and CDR2 FYNNEI come from the germline V gene. V was pared by 4 bases and J by 8 bases, with 15 bases between. CDR3 length: 14 amino acids. The CDR3 DNA follows: TGTGCCAGCAGTGGTTCCAGCCCCGAGGATGAGCAGTTCTTC. Translated, it gives CASSGSSPEDEQFF.

J is TRBJ2-3 and V is TRBV15, with 9 bases identical to TRBD1. This CDR3 has 15 residues. Germline CDR1 and CDR2: LNHNV and YYDKDF (reference sequence). After removal of 6 bases from V and 3 bases from J, the junction contained 7 bases not matched to a gene. The CDR3: CATRARDRGTDTQYF. The DNA for the CDR3 is TGTGCCACCAGAGCCCGCGACAGGGGGACAGATACGCAGTATTTT.

J is TRBJ2-3 and V is TRBV15; D is undetermined. Germline loops: CDR1 LNHNV, CDR2 YYDKDF (reference sequence). This CDR3 has 12 residues. Trimming took 7 bases from V and 6 from J, leaving 11 bases between them. Written as DNA, the CDR3 is TGTGCCACCAAAAGCTGGTCGGATACGCAGTATTTT. This gives the protein CATKSWSDTQYF.

There are a few counts of this clonotype. The chain couples TRBV20-1 to TRBJ2-3; the match to TRBD2 covers 13 bases. The germline V gene has CDR1 DFQATT and CDR2 SNEGSKA (reference sequence). This CDR3 comprises 20 residues. Trimming took 0 bases from V and 6 from J; bases not matched to a gene: 18. The CDR3 nucleotides read TGCAGTGCTAGAGATCCAGACCCAAGAACTAGCGGGAGGGCCTCTGATACGCAGTATTTT. It yields the protein CSARDPDPRTSGRASDTQYF.

This clonotype has just a few counts. This chain connects TRBV7-2 to TRBJ2-5; TRBD1 agrees at 7 bases. V was pared by 3 bases and J by 5 bases, with 6 bases of the junction left unmatched. CDR3 length: 14 amino acids. Germline CDR1 is SGHTA and CDR2 is FQGNSA. CDR3 sequence: CASSFPTGFETQYF. The CDR3 nucleotides are TGTGCCAGCAGCTTCCCGACAGGGTTTGAGACCCAGTACTTC.

This clonotype appeared a few times. The chain joins TRBV15 to TRBJ2-3; D perhaps matches TRBD2 (6 bases). Germline CDR1 LNHNV, CDR2 YYDKDF (reference sequence). CDR3 length: 13 residues. Trimming removed 9 bases from V and 2 bases from J, with 12 bases in between. As DNA, the CDR3 is TGTGCCACTCGGCGGGGCCCCACAGATACGCAGTATTTT. Protein: CATRRGPTDTQYF.

This chain joins TRBV20-1 and TRBJ2-1; D remains unclear. There are 13 residues in the CDR3. V dropped 7 bases and J dropped 2 bases, with 12 bases sitting between them. Germline CDR1 reads DFQATT; CDR2 reads SNEGSKA (reference sequence). The CDR3 loop reads CSGERRTYNEQFF. The CDR3 coding sequence is TGCAGTGGAGAGAGGCGAACCTACAATGAGCAGTTCTTC.

The chain joins TRBV6-2 or TRBV6-3 to TRBJ1-1; a possible D gene is TRBD1 (5 bases). Trimming removed 6 bases at V and 11 bases at J, with 19 bases between. From germline, CDR1 is MNHEY and CDR2 SVGEGT. The length of the CDR3 is 13 residues. CDR3 residues: CASSRRDLGWAFF. The CDR3 DNA reads TGTGCCAGCAGCCGCCGGGACCTCGGATGGGCTTTCTTT.

The chain couples TRBV6-2 or TRBV6-3 to TRBJ2-1; maybe TRBD1 (6 bases). The germline V and J ends were trimmed by 0 bases and 4 bases, with 19 bases remaining between them. The V gene's germline CDR1 is MNHEY and CDR2 SVGEGT. This CDR3 is built from 18 residues. CDR3 in DNA: TGTGCCAGCAGTTACTCCCCCCGGGGACACAACCTTTACAATGAGCAGTTCTTC. Its protein is CASSYSPRGHNLYNEQFF.

This chain uses TRBV19 with TRBJ2-3, with 7 nucleotides matching TRBD1. Germline V gene sequence: CDR1 LNHDA, CDR2 SQIVND (reference sequence). This CDR3 is built from 18 residues. V lost 5 bases and J lost 3; bases outside the gene matches: 17. CDR3 bases: TGTGCCAGTAGTTCCCATGACAGGGTACCCCAAAGTACAGATACGCAGTATTTT. It yields the protein CASSSHDRVPQSTDTQYF. Looking up the rest from reference TRBV19 and TRBJ2-3 gives the full variable domain: DGGITQSPKYLFRKEGQNVTLSCEQNLNHDAMYWYRQDPGQGLRLIYYSQIVNDFQKGDIAEGYSVSREKKESFPLTVTSAQKNPTAFYLCASSSHDRVPQSTDTQYFGPGTRLTVL.

The chain joins TRBV28 to TRBJ1-5, with D hard to call. V shed 1 base and J shed 6 bases, with 4 bases lying between them. This CDR3 is 12 amino acids long. Germline V lookup: CDR1 MDHEN, CDR2 SYDVKM. Written as DNA, the CDR3 is TGTGCCAGCAGTTTATATCGTCAGCCCCAGCATTTT. Protein: CASSLYRQPQHF.

The V and J genes are TRBV2 and TRBJ2-3, with 8 bases aligning to TRBD1. Trimming cost V 2 bases and J 3 bases; bases outside gene matches: 7. From germline, CDR1 is SNHLY and CDR2 FYNNEI. The CDR3 runs to 16 residues. CDR3 protein: CASSEQSTGGTDTQYF. DNA for the CDR3: TGTGCCAGCAGTGAACAGTCAACAGGGGGTACAGATACGCAGTATTTT.

This clonotype was seen once. The genes are TRBV2 and TRBJ2-5; no clear D gene. Trimming shortened V by 3 bases and J by 3 bases, and 8 bases separated the two germline ends. CDR3 length: 13 residues. CDR1 and CDR2 (germline): SNHLY, FYNNEI. The CDR3 reads CASSEAEEETQYF. The CDR3 nucleotides read TGTGCCAGCAGTGAGGCAGAAGAAGAGACCCAGTACTTC.

The chain employs TRBV19 and TRBJ1-6; the D gene is possibly TRBD1 (5 bases). Per germline, CDR1 LNHDA and CDR2 SQIVND (reference sequence). V was clipped by 0 bases and J by 9 bases, with 24 bases between them. This CDR3 region has 19 residues. Here the CDR3 DNA reads TGTGCCAGTAGTATAGATCTGGACAAGACTGCTATATTGGGTTCACCCCTCCACTTT. Protein: CASSIDLDKTAILGSPLHF.

Only a few counts were recorded for this clonotype. The chain combines TRBV7-2 with TRBJ1-5; D ambiguous. Germline V gene sequence: CDR1 SGHTA, CDR2 FQGNSA. With 2 bases removed from V and 0 bases from J, the gap between germline ends came to 8 bases. The CDR3 has 15 amino acids. CDR3 sequence: CASSLQADSNQPQHF. The DNA for the CDR3 is TGTGCCAGCAGCTTACAGGCAGATAGCAATCAGCCCCAGCATTTT.

J is TRBJ2-7 and V is TRBV7-9, with D perhaps given as TRBD1 or TRBD2 (5 bases each). Germline CDR1 SEHNR, CDR2 FQNEAQ (reference sequence). Trimming took 7 bases from V and 2 from J, leaving 15 bases between them. The length of the CDR3 is 14 residues. The CDR3 here is CASTPLRETYEQYF. In DNA form, the CDR3 reads TGTGCCAGCACCCCCCTCAGGGAGACCTACGAGCAGTACTTC. The full variable domain, with the rest looked up from reference TRBV7-9 and TRBJ2-7, is DTGVSQNPRHKITKRGQNVTFRCDPISEHNRLYWYRQTLGQGPEFLTYFQNEAQLEKSRLLSDRFSAERPKGSFSTLEIQRTEQGDSAMYLCASTPLRETYEQYFGPGTRLTVT.

Regarding this clonotype: The junction differs from germline at one of its ends, possibly a read error. The rearrangement uses TRBV6-1 and TRBJ1-3, with 8 bases identical to TRBD1. The CDR3 spans 14 residues. CDR1 MNHNS and CDR2 SASEGT come from the germline V gene. CDR3 sequence (DNA): TGTGCCAGCACCCCCGGTACAGGGGGAACCACCATATATTTT. This codes for CASTPGTGGTTIYF.

There are a few counts of this clonotype. The chain couples TRBV10-3 to TRBJ1-6; no reliable D call. Germline CDR1 and CDR2: ENHRY and SYGVKD. V was cut by 8 bases and J by 3 bases, with 5 bases left in between. The CDR3 is 12 amino acids. In DNA form, the CDR3 reads TGTGCCATCGGAGGCTATAATTCACCCCTCCACTTT. Translated: CAIGGYNSPLHF.

V and J are TRBV7-9 and TRBJ1-1; D gene unclear. The CDR3 runs to 11 residues. The germline gives CDR1 SEHNR, CDR2 FQNEAQ (reference sequence). Deletions cut 2 bases from V and 2 bases from J, with 0 bases between. The CDR3 spells CASSLNTEAFF. CDR3 nucleotide sequence: TGTGCCAGCAGCTTAAACACTGAAGCTTTCTTT.

The chain combines TRBV20-1 with TRBJ2-1, with D maybe TRBD2 (5 bases). The CDR3 has 13 amino acids. Germline V gene sequence: CDR1 DFQATT, CDR2 SNEGSKA (reference sequence). V was shortened by 6 bases and J by 5 bases, with 14 bases between the two germline ends. CDR3 nucleotides: TGCAGTGCCGATCTCGGCGGGCACAATGAGCAGTTCTTC. Residues: CSADLGGHNEQFF.

DNA of the CDR3: TGTGCCAGCAGCACGTTACCCCTCTTTTCACCCCTCCACTTT. It yields the protein CASSTLPLFSPLHF. The V gene is TRBV7-9, the J gene TRBJ1-6; no firm D call. V was shortened by 5 bases and J by 9 bases, with 14 bases between the two germline ends. Germline V gene sequence: CDR1 SEHNR, CDR2 FQNEAQ (reference sequence). CDR3 length equals 14 residues.

This chain joins TRBV20-1 and TRBJ1-2; the D gene is possibly TRBD1 (6 bases). Germline V gene data show CDR1 as DFQATT and CDR2 as SNEGSKA (reference sequence). Trimming shortened V by 5 bases and J by 8 bases, and 15 bases separated the two germline ends. The CDR3 is 12 residues long. DNA for the CDR3: TGCAGTGCTGCCAGGGGAGAATTGGGCTACACCTTC. Translated: CSAARGELGYTF.

V usage is TRBV6-1 and J usage is TRBJ1-2; a weak D match, TRBD1 (6 bases). Germline V gene data show CDR1 as MNHNS and CDR2 as SASEGT. The length of the CDR3 is 14 residues. Trimming removed 5 bases from V and 3 bases from J, with 13 bases in between. The CDR3 protein is CASSPTRGDYGYTF. The CDR3, as DNA: TGTGCCAGCAGTCCGACCAGGGGAGACTATGGCTACACCTTC.

The rearrangement uses TRBV28 and TRBJ1-3; D gene unclear. The CDR3 runs 15 residues. Germline CDR1 MDHEN, CDR2 SYDVKM. Trimming took off 3 bases at V and 0 bases at J, with 9 bases between the two ends. As DNA, the CDR3 is TGTGCCAGCAGTTTCGGTGGAAGCTCTGGAAACACCATATATTTT. The encoded protein is CASSFGGSSGNTIYF.

In its sample, this clonotype was seen a few times. The chain has TRBV20-1 and TRBJ1-6; D is perhaps TRBD1 (5 bases). The CDR3 covers 15 residues. V shed 4 bases and J shed 8 bases, with 18 bases lying between them. Germline V gives CDR1 DFQATT, CDR2 SNEGSKA (reference sequence). CDR3 amino acids: CSATKGRADDSPLHF. CDR3 nucleotide sequence: TGCAGTGCTACCAAGGGCAGGGCCGATGATTCACCCCTCCACTTT.

The chain is built from TRBV4-2 and TRBJ2-2; tentatively, D is TRBD2 (5 bases). The germline V and J ends were trimmed by 8 bases and 7 bases, with 20 bases remaining between them. Per the germline V gene, CDR1 is LGHNA and CDR2 is YNFKEQ. The CDR3 is 15 residues long. CDR3 sequence reads: CASRRDTLGSGELFF. In nucleotides, the CDR3 is TGTGCCAGCCGTCGAGACACGCTAGGGAGCGGGGAGCTGTTTTTT.

The chain employs TRBV19 and TRBJ2-7; the D is unclear. Germline lookup yields CDR1 LNHDA and CDR2 SQIVND (reference sequence). The CDR3 runs 16 residues. Trimming shortened V by 2 bases and J by 2 bases, and 16 bases separated the two germline ends. The CDR3 reads CASSIRLGTLTYEQYF. For the CDR3, the DNA is TGTGCCAGTAGTATAAGGTTGGGCACTTTAACCTACGAGCAGTACTTC.